What follows are 15 T cell receptor beta chains derived from one specimen sequenced in a study of blood T cell repertoires in COVID-19. The repertoire was sequenced with immunoSEQ multiplex PCR; TCRdb's copy has only in-frame clones and lacks some. This table has approximately 260,000 clones, under 90% appearing once. The specimen was peripheral blood. The receptor set was obtained from a human donor in a cohort sampled during active COVID-19.

J is TRBJ2-1 and V is TRBV7-2; TRBD1 matches at 7 bases. V gave up 5 bases and J gave up 0 bases; unmatched junction bases: 4. Germline CDR1 reads SGHTA; CDR2 reads FQGNSA. The CDR3 is 15 amino acids. Here the CDR3 reads CASSLQGSSYNEQFF. The CDR3 nucleotides read TGTGCCAGCAGCCTACAGGGGAGCTCCTACAATGAGCAGTTCTTC.

This sequence joins TRBV11-2 and TRBJ1-1; the match to TRBD1 covers 7 bases. The length of the CDR3 is 15 residues. Unmatched junction bases numbered 5, after V lost 0 bases and J lost 4 bases. Germline assignment: CDR1 SGHAT and CDR2 FQNNGV. CDR3 protein: CASSLEQQGITEAFF. CDR3 bases: TGTGCCAGCAGCTTAGAGCAACAGGGGATCACTGAAGCTTTCTTT.

This chain links TRBV11-2 with TRBJ1-5; tentative D call: TRBD1 (6 bases). Trimming left V 1 base short and J 3 bases short, with 19 bases between. The germline CDR1 and CDR2 sequences are SGHAT and FQNNGV. The CDR3 spans 18 residues. The CDR3 loop reads CASSLGRGALGINQPQHF. Written as DNA, the CDR3 is TGTGCCAGCAGCTTAGGCAGGGGCGCTCTGGGCATCAATCAGCCCCAGCATTTT.

The chain joins TRBV5-1 to TRBJ2-2; TRBD2 matches 11 bases. J was trimmed by 5 bases and V by 3 bases; bases with no gene match: 3. This CDR3 is 15 amino acids long. Germline V gene data show CDR1 as SGHRS and CDR2 as YFSETQ. The CDR3 coding sequence is TGCGCCAGCAGCTCAGGGACTAGCGGAACCGGGGAGCTGTTTTTT. Its protein is CASSSGTSGTGELFF.

The chain employs TRBV7-2 and TRBJ2-2; 10 bases align to TRBD1. V lost 6 bases and J lost 8; bases outside the gene matches: 12. CDR3 length: 16 residues. Germline V lookup: CDR1 SGHTA, CDR2 FQGNSA. The CDR3 sequence: CASRTVWTGGGGELFF. As DNA, the CDR3 is TGTGCCAGCAGGACTGTTTGGACAGGGGGAGGAGGGGAGCTGTTTTTT.

J is TRBJ2-7 and V is TRBV10-2, with no clear D. The CDR3 extends over 15 amino acids. V was shortened by 3 bases and J by 5 bases, with 17 bases between the two germline ends. Per germline, CDR1 WSHSY and CDR2 SAAADI. This chain's CDR3 is CASSELTVVRHEQYF. The DNA for the CDR3 is TGCGCCAGCAGTGAATTAACAGTGGTCAGGCACGAGCAGTACTTC.

This chain connects TRBV3-1 (or the pseudogene TRBV3-2) to TRBJ2-1; 12 bases match TRBD2. Losses at the gene ends were 1 base for V and 2 bases for J; bases not matched to a gene: 9. The CDR3 covers 19 residues. Germline values: CDR1 LGHDT, CDR2 YNNKEL (reference sequence). The CDR3, as DNA: TGTGCCAGCAGCCAAGTCTCGTCTAGCGGGGGGGCCCCCTACAATGAGCAGTTCTTC. Translation gives CASSQVSSSGGAPYNEQFF.

This chain connects TRBV27 to TRBJ1-2; D unresolved. CDR1 MNHEY and CDR2 SMNVEV come from the germline V gene (reference sequence). Trimming stripped 6 bases from V and 1 base from J, with 15 bases between. The CDR3 has 15 residues. For the CDR3, the DNA is TGTGCCAGCAGGTCCAGGAGAGGGCTTAACTATGGCTACACCTTC. Translating gives CASRSRRGLNYGYTF.

This clone has just a few counts. J is TRBJ2-1 and V is TRBV5-4; 7 bases agree with TRBD2. Per germline, CDR1 SGHNT and CDR2 YYREEE (reference sequence). The CDR3 runs 16 residues. Trimming at V came to 0 bases and at J to 7 bases, leaving 10 bases not matched to a gene. Here the CDR3 reads CASSLEWTSGSNEQFF. CDR3 coding DNA: TGTGCCAGCAGCTTGGAATGGACTAGTGGTTCGAATGAGCAGTTCTTC.

The V call is TRBV4-2, the J call TRBJ2-3, with 9 bases that match TRBD2. The CDR3 is 16 residues long. The trim removed 5 bases at V and 2 bases at J, leaving 8 bases unmatched. CDR1 is LGHNA, CDR2 YNFKEQ, per germline. In DNA form, the CDR3 reads TGTGCCAGCAGCACGAGGCGGGGGGGTATCACAGATACGCAGTATTTT. Translating it yields CASSTRRGGITDTQYF.

The chain couples TRBV19 to TRBJ2-1; D remains ambiguous. Germline CDR1 and CDR2: LNHDA and SQIVND (reference sequence). The CDR3 has 11 amino acids. Trimming pared 5 bases from V and 7 bases from J, leaving 6 bases between. The CDR3 loop is CASSARNEQFF. The CDR3 DNA reads TGTGCCAGTAGTGCTAGGAATGAGCAGTTCTTC.

The chain uses TRBV28 and TRBJ1-1, with a weak D call TRBD1 (5 bases). This CDR3 region has 14 residues. V lost 5 bases to trimming and J lost 5 bases, with 15 bases between them. Germline CDR1 MDHEN, CDR2 SYDVKM. CDR3 residues: CASSTNSGWTEAFF. The CDR3 DNA follows: TGTGCCAGCAGTACGAATTCAGGGTGGACTGAAGCTTTCTTT.

This clone turned up a few times. The rearrangement links TRBV4-1 to TRBJ1-1; weak D call: TRBD1 (6 bases). Deletions cut 0 bases from V and 0 bases from J, with 11 bases between. Germline CDR1 and CDR2: MGHRA and YSYEKL. The CDR3 is 16 amino acids. The DNA of the CDR3 is TGCGCCAGCAGCCAAGACCCCCAGGGGATGAACACTGAAGCTTTCTTT. It encodes CASSQDPQGMNTEAFF.

The chain has TRBV11-2 and TRBJ1-2; D perhaps matches TRBD1 (6 bases). The germline V gene encodes CDR1 SGHAT and CDR2 FQNNGV. The CDR3 runs to 16 residues. Trimming stripped 0 bases from V and 4 bases from J, with 15 bases between. CDR3 sequence (DNA): TGTGCCAGCAGCTTAGATCATAAGGGACAATTCTATGGCTACACCTTC. It codes for CASSLDHKGQFYGYTF.

The rearrangement joins TRBV3-1 (or the pseudogene TRBV3-2) to TRBJ2-1; 11 bases fit TRBD2. This CDR3 is 14 amino acids long. Losses at the gene ends were 8 bases for V and 6 bases for J; bases not matched to a gene: 6. Germline lookup yields CDR1 LGHDT and CDR2 YNNKEL (reference sequence). CDR3 amino acids: CASAVLAGGNEQFF. For the CDR3, the DNA is TGTGCCAGCGCAGTCCTAGCGGGAGGCAATGAGCAGTTCTTC.